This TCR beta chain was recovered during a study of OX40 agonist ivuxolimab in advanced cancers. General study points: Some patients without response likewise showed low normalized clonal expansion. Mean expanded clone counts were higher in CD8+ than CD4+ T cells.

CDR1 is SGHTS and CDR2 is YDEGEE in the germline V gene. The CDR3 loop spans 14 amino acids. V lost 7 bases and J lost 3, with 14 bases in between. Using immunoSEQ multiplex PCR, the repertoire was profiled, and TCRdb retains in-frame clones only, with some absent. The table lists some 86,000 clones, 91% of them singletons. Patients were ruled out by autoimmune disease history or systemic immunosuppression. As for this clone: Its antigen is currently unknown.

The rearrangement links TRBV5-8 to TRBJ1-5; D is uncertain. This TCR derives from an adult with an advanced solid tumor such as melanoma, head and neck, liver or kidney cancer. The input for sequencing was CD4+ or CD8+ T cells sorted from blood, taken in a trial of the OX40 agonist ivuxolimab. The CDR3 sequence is CASGGYRFNQPQHF. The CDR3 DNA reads TGTGCCAGCGGCGGGTACAGATTCAATCAGCCCCAGCATTTT.